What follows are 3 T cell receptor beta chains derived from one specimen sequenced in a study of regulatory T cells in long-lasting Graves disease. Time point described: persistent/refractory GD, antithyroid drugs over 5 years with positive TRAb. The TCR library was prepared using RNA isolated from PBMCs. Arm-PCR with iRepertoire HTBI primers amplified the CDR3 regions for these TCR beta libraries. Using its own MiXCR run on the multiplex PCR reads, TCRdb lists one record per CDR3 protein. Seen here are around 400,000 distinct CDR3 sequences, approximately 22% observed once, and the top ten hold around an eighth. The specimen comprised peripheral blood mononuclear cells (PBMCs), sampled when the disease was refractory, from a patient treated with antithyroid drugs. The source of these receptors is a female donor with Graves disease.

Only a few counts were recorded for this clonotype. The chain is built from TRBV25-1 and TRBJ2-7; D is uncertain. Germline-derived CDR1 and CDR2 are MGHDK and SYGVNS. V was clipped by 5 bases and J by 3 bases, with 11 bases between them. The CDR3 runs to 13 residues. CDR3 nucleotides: TGTGCCAGCAGTTATACGTCGCGCTACGAGCAGTACTTC. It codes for CASSYTSRYEQYF.

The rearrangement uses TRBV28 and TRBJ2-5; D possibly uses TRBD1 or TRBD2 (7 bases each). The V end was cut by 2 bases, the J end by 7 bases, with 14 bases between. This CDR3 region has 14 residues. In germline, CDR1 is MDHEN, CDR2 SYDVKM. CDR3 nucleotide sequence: TGTGCCAGCAGTTTACAGGGGGGGACTGGGACCCAGTACTTC. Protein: CASSLQGGTGTQYF.

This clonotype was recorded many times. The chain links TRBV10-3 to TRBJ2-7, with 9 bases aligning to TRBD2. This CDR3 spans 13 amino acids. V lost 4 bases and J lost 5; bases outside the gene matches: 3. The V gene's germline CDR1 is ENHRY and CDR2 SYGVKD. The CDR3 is CAISAEREDEQYF. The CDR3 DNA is TGTGCCATCAGTGCAGAGCGGGAGGACGAGCAGTACTTC.